These 20 T cell receptor beta chains originate from one sample sequenced in a study of blood T cell repertoires in COVID-19. Clones were read by immunoSEQ multiplex PCR, and TCRdb kept only the in-frame ones, dropping some. The data contain about 220,000 clones, about four fifths of them singletons. The sequencing input was peripheral blood. Receptor source: a woman in her twenties or thirties who had recovered from COVID-19.

This chain joins TRBV10-3 and TRBJ2-7; 9 bases are shared with TRBD1. Germline V CDR1 and CDR2: ENHRY, SYGVKD. The CDR3 loop spans 15 amino acids. The V and J ends lost 6 bases and 5 bases, in that order; junction bases with no gene match: 11. The CDR3 is CAISRTGTGSNEQYF. The CDR3 DNA reads TGTGCCATCAGCCGAACCGGGACAGGGAGCAACGAGCAGTACTTC.

V usage is TRBV5-5 and J usage is TRBJ1-1; D call uncertain. The V end was cut by 0 bases, the J end by 3 bases, with 6 bases between. The V gene's germline CDR1 is SGHKS and CDR2 YYEKEE (reference sequence). The CDR3 is 13 residues long. CDR3 loop: CASSLARYTEAFF. The CDR3 nucleotides read TGTGCCAGCAGCTTGGCCCGGTACACTGAAGCTTTCTTT.

This chain joins TRBV6-5 and TRBJ1-6; a weak D match, TRBD1 (6 bases). Germline V gives CDR1 MNHEY, CDR2 SVGAGI. The CDR3 is made up of 15 amino acids. Deletions cut 6 bases from V and 0 bases from J, with 9 bases between. CDR3 nucleotide sequence: TGTGCCAGCAGCCCCAGGGGCTCCTATAATTCACCCCTCCACTTT. Its protein is CASSPRGSYNSPLHF.

Note on this clone: Other DNA sequences within the sample encode an identical CDR3. V and J are TRBV29-1 and TRBJ2-3; D ambiguous. Trimming cost V 3 bases and J 2 bases, with 6 bases left between them. CDR1 and CDR2 from the germline V gene are SQVTM and ANQGSEA. The CDR3 is 12 residues long. CDR3 in amino acids: CSVERDTDTQYF. In nucleotides, the CDR3 is TGCAGCGTTGAGAGAGACACAGATACGCAGTATTTT.

The chain combines TRBV6-1 with TRBJ2-5; unclear D gene. The ends were cut back, 1 base at V and 2 bases at J, with 20 bases in the middle. CDR1 is MNHNS, CDR2 SASEGT, per germline. This CDR3 has 18 residues. CDR3 amino acids: CASSEDPVGRQIQETQYF. CDR3 bases: TGTGCCAGCAGTGAAGACCCTGTGGGTCGACAAATACAAGAGACCCAGTACTTC.

This chain connects TRBV18 to TRBJ2-2; 8 bases match TRBD1. The germline V gene encodes CDR1 KGHSH and CDR2 LQKENI. V was clipped by 5 bases and J by 0 bases; unmatched bases: 5. CDR3 length: 16 residues. The CDR3 spells CASSTIQGANTGELFF. Written as DNA, the CDR3 is TGTGCCAGCTCAACAATACAGGGGGCGAACACCGGGGAGCTGTTTTTT.

V usage is TRBV9 and J usage is TRBJ2-2; 8 bases are a match to TRBD1. CDR1 and CDR2 (germline): SGDLS, YYNGEE. The CDR3 has 16 amino acids. The J segment lost 0 bases and the V segment lost 0 bases, leaving 1 base of the junction unmatched. Here the CDR3 DNA reads TGTGCCAGCAGCGTAGGGACAGGGCCGAACACCGGGGAGCTGTTTTTT. This codes for CASSVGTGPNTGELFF.

This clone was observed a few times. This sequence joins TRBV6-5 and TRBJ1-5; perhaps TRBD1 as D (6 bases). V dropped 7 bases and J dropped 6 bases, with 13 bases sitting between them. The CDR3 is made up of 13 amino acids. CDR1 MNHEY and CDR2 SVGAGI come from the germline V gene. CDR3 bases: TGTGCCAGCATATCAGGGGAGTCTCAGCCCCAGCATTTT. Its translation: CASISGESQPQHF.

The chain employs TRBV27 and TRBJ1-2; TRBD1 might be the D (6 bases). Trimming removed 3 bases from V and 6 bases from J, with 20 bases in between. CDR1 and CDR2 from the germline V gene are MNHEY and SMNVEV (reference sequence). The length of the CDR3 is 16 residues. CDR3 residues: CASSFWNRARLDGYTF. CDR3 in DNA: TGTGCCAGCAGTTTTTGGAACAGGGCGCGTCTCGATGGCTACACCTTC.

The chain uses TRBV12-2 and TRBJ1-2. TRBV12-2 counts as a pseudogene. The CDR3 length is 16 residues. This chain's CDR3 is CASRFLPVGGNYGYTF. CDR3 coding DNA: TGTGCAAGTCGCTTTCTTCCCGTGGGAGGTAACTATGGCTACACCTTC.

This chain connects TRBV9 to TRBJ1-5, with D possibly TRBD1 on 5 matching bases. Trimming pared 4 bases from V and 3 bases from J, leaving 11 bases between. The length of the CDR3 is 14 residues. Germline V CDR1 and CDR2: SGDLS, YYNGEE. CDR3 DNA: TGTGCCAGCAGCTCGGGACTGTCCAATCAGCCCCAGCATTTT. It codes for CASSSGLSNQPQHF.

This clone occurred once. The chain uses TRBV9 and TRBJ2-7, with D tentatively TRBD2 (6 bases). Trimming stripped 7 bases from V and 4 bases from J, with 18 bases between. The CDR3 contains 14 residues. The germline CDR1 and CDR2 sequences are SGDLS and YYNGEE. CDR3 DNA sequence: TGTGCCAGCGCTTACTCCGGGACTTCGTACGAGCAGTACTTC. Residues: CASAYSGTSYEQYF.

This chain connects TRBV29-1 to TRBJ2-1; possible D gene TRBD2, 5 bases. Germline lookup yields CDR1 SQVTM and CDR2 ANQGSEA. The CDR3 loop spans 16 amino acids. The V and J ends lost 0 bases and 1 base respectively, with 13 bases between them. The CDR3 DNA reads as TGCAGCGTTGAAGATCCGGGTAGCGTATCCTACAATGAGCAGTTCTTC. This encodes CSVEDPGSVSYNEQFF.

A remark on this clone: The junction does not match germline at one end; this may be a read error. The chain has TRBV4-1 and TRBJ2-7; TRBD2 matches at 11 bases. Germline CDR1 and CDR2: MGHRA and YSYEKL. The CDR3 is 17 residues long. The CDR3 DNA reads as TGCGCCAGCAGACAAGTCACCGGGACTAGCGGATCCTACGAGCAGTACTTC. Amino acids: CASRQVTGTSGSYEQYF.

The chain is built from TRBV5-1 and TRBJ2-5, with 11 bases aligning to TRBD2. From germline, CDR1 is SGHRS and CDR2 YFSETQ. This CDR3 comprises 15 residues. The V gene end was trimmed by 1 base and the J gene end by 5 bases; junction bases not matched to a gene: 4. The CDR3 DNA sequence: TGCGCCAGCAGCTTGAAACTAGCGGGAGTTGAGACCCAGTACTTC. It codes for CASSLKLAGVETQYF.

The rearrangement links TRBV9 to TRBJ2-2; 10 nucleotides line up with TRBD2. CDR1 and CDR2 from the germline V gene are SGDLS and YYNGEE. Trimming cost V 3 bases and J 2 bases; bases outside gene matches: 4. There are 16 residues in the CDR3. CDR3 in DNA: TGTGCCAGCAGCGCCACTAGCGGGACTAACACCGGGGAGCTGTTTTTT. Its protein product is CASSATSGTNTGELFF.

The V call is TRBV28, the J call TRBJ2-7; 7 bases are a match to TRBD1. The CDR3 runs 15 residues. V dropped 0 bases and J dropped 3; count of bases not matched to a gene: 5. Germline CDR1 is MDHEN and CDR2 is SYDVKM. CDR3 amino acids: CASSLWRGTDYEQYF. The CDR3 nucleotides read TGTGCCAGCAGTTTATGGCGTGGGACAGACTACGAGCAGTACTTC.

This rearrangement joins TRBV3-1 (or the pseudogene TRBV3-2) to TRBJ2-7; 12 bases map to TRBD2. Germline assignment: CDR1 LGHDT and CDR2 YNNKEL (reference sequence). The V gene end was trimmed by 6 bases and the J gene end by 2 bases; junction bases not matched to a gene: 5. The CDR3 has 15 residues. CDR3 in DNA: TGTGCCAGCAGTCCCGGACTAGCGGGACCCTACGAGCAGTACTTC. Its protein is CASSPGLAGPYEQYF.

The V gene is TRBV23-1, the J gene TRBJ2-1; a weak D match, TRBD2 (5 bases). TRBV23-1 is classed as an ORF, of uncertain function. Deletions cut 8 bases from V and 5 bases from J, with 16 bases between. The CDR3 sequence is 14 residues long. The CDR3 reads CASGKSPGNNEQFF. The CDR3 DNA is TGCGCCAGCGGTAAATCGCCGGGGAACAATGAGCAGTTCTTC.

This clone was seen a single time. The genes are TRBV7-6 and TRBJ2-2; the D is unclear. Between the trimmed V and J ends, which lost 6 bases and 1 base, there was a span of 6 bases. The CDR3 has 13 amino acids. CDR1 and CDR2 (germline): SGHVS, FNYEAQ. CDR3 DNA sequence: TGTGCCAGCAGACCGGGGAACACCGGGGAGCTGTTTTTT. It translates to CASRPGNTGELFF.